This T cell receptor beta chain is drawn from a study of CD8 T cells in ankylosing spondylitis. Study outcomes and limitations: Relatively scarce in peripheral blood, disease-linked clones were CD8+. Reported data indicate significant enrichment of disease-linked clones within matched ankylosing spondylitis synovial fluid. A TCR beta motif of about eight highly homologous variants seemed to mark ankylosing spondylitis blood.

A word on this clonotype: The antigen is not known.

V lost 7 bases to trimming and J lost 8 bases, with 17 bases between them. The V gene's germline CDR1 is GTSNPN and CDR2 SVGIG (reference sequence). CDR3 length equals 12 residues. Using quantitative 5'-RACE with molecular barcodes, the authors made TCR beta libraries. Each CDR3 protein gets one entry after TCRdb re-called the 5' RACE reads with MiXCR. The sample has 200,000 to 300,000 distinct CDR3 sequences, 20% to 30% seen once. The sequenced sample consisted of blood, either unsorted or a sorted T cell fraction (not recorded which). The rearrangement joins TRBV30 to TRBJ1-2, with D hard to call. The TCR comes from a male donor with ankylosing spondylitis or in good health (not recorded which). CDR3 DNA sequence: TGTGCCTCCAAGAACGGGGTTTACGGCTACACCTTC. It is translated as CASKNGVYGYTF.